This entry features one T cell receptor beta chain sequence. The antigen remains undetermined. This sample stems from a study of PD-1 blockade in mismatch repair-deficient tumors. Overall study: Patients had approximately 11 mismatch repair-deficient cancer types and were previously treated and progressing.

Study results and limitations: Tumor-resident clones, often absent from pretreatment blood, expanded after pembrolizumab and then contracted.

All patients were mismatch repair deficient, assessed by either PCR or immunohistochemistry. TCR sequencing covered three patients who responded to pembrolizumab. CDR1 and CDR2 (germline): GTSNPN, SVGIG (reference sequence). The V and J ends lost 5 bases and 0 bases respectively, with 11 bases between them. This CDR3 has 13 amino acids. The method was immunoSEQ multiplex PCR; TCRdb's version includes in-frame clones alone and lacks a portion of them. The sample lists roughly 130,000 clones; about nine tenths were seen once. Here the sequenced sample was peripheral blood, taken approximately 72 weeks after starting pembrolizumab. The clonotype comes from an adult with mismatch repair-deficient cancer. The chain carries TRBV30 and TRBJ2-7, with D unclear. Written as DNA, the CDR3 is TGTGCCTGGTCAATGGGAAGCTCCTACGAGCAGTACTTC. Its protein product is CAWSMGSSYEQYF.